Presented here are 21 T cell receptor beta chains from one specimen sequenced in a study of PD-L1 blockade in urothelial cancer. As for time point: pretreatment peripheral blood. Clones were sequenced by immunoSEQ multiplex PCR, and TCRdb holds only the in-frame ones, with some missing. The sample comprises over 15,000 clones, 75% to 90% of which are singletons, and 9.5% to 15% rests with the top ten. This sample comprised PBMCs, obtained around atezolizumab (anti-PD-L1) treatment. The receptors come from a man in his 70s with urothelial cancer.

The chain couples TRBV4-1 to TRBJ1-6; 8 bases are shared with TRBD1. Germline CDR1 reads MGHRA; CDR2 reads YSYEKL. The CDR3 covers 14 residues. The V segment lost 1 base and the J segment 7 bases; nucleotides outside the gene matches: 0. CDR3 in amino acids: CASSQAGGNSPLHF. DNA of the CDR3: TGCGCCAGCAGCCAAGCAGGGGGCAATTCACCCCTCCACTTT.

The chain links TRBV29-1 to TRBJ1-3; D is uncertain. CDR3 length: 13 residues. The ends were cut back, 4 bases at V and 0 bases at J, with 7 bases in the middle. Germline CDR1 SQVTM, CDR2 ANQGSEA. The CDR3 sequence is CSVVTTSGNTIYF. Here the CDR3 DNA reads TGCAGCGTTGTGACAACCTCTGGAAACACCATATATTTT.

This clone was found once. The CDR3 loop is CASSRRQGTTNEKLFF. In DNA, the CDR3 is TGCGCCAGCAGCCGCCGACAGGGAACAACTAATGAAAAACTGTTTTTT. V usage is TRBV4-1 and J usage is TRBJ1-4, with 7 bases matching TRBD1. V dropped 4 bases and J dropped 0; count of bases not matched to a gene: 5. The CDR3 has 16 amino acids. The V gene's germline CDR1 is MGHRA and CDR2 YSYEKL.

The CDR3 sequence is CASIPEVGESYEQYF. The CDR3 bases are TGTGCCAGCATTCCCGAGGTCGGGGAGTCCTACGAGCAGTACTTC. The chain recombines TRBV6-5 with TRBJ2-7; D might be TRBD2 (5 bases). The germline gives CDR1 MNHEY, CDR2 SVGAGI. The V and J ends lost 7 bases and 1 base respectively, with 17 bases between them. There are 15 residues in the CDR3.

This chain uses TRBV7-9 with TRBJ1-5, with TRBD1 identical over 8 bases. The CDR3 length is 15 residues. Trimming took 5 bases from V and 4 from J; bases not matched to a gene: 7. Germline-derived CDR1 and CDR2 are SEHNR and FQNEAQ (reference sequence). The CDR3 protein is CASSPRTGQNQPQHF. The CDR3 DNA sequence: TGTGCCAGCAGCCCCCGGACAGGGCAGAATCAGCCCCAGCATTTT. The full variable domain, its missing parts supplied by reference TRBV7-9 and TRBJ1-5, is DTGVSQNPRHKITKRGQNVTFRCDPISEHNRLYWYRQTLGQGPEFLTYFQNEAQLEKSRLLSDRFSAERPKGSFSTLEIQRTEQGDSAMYLCASSPRTGQNQPQHFGDGTRLSIL.

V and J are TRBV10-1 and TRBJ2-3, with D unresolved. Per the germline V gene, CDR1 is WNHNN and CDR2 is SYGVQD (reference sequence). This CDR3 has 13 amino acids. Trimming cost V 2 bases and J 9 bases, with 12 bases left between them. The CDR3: CASSEAVVRTQYF. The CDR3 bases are TGCGCCAGCAGTGAGGCCGTAGTTCGAACGCAGTATTTT.

The CDR3 coding sequence is TGCGCCAGCAGTGTTGCGTCTAATAACAGGGGAACCACTGAAGCTTTCTTT. Translated, it gives CASSVASNNRGTTEAFF. V gene TRBV5-1 combines with J gene TRBJ1-1, with 7 bases identical to TRBD1. CDR1 and CDR2 from the germline V gene are SGHRS and YFSETQ. The CDR3 contains 17 residues. Unmatched junction bases numbered 17, after V lost 5 bases and J lost 4 bases.

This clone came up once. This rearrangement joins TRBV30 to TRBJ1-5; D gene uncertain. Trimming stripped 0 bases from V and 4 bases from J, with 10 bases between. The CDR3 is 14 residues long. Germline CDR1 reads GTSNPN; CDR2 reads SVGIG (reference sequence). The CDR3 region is CAWSVGVANQPQHF. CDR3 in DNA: TGTGCCTGGAGTGTGGGAGTAGCGAATCAGCCCCAGCATTTT.

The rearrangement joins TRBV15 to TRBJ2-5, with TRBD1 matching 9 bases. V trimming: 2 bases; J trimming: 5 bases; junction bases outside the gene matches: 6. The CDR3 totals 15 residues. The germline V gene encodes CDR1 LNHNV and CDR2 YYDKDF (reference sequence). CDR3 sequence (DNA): TGTGCCACCAGCAGACCGGACAGGGGAATTGAGACCCAGTACTTC. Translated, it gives CATSRPDRGIETQYF.

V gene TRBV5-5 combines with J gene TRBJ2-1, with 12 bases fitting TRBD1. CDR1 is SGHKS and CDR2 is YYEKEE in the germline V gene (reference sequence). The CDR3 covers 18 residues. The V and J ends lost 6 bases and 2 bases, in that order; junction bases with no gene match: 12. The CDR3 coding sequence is TGTGCCAGCAATTTGGGACAGGGGGCCCTATGGACCTACAATGAGCAGTTCTTC. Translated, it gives CASNLGQGALWTYNEQFF. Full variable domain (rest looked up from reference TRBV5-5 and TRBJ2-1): DAGVTQSPTHLIKTRGQQVTLRCSPISGHKSVSWYQQVLGQGPQFIFQYYEKEERGRGNFPDRFSARQFPNYSSELNVNALLLGDSALYLCASNLGQGALWTYNEQFFGPGTRLTVL.

In DNA, the CDR3 is TGTGCCAGCAGTAGACAGGATAATCGGGGTGGCTACACCTTC. Its translation is CASSRQDNRGGYTF. V gene TRBV6-6 combines with J gene TRBJ1-2; D may be TRBD1 (6 bases). V was trimmed by 5 bases and J by 7 bases, leaving 17 bases between them. CDR1 is MNHNY, CDR2 SVGAGI, per germline (reference sequence). The CDR3 has 14 residues.

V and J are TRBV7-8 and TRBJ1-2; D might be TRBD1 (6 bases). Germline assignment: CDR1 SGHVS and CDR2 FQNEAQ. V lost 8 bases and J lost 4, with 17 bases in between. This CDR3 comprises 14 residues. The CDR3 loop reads CASAQGQFVYGYTF. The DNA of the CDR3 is TGTGCCAGCGCCCAGGGGCAGTTCGTCTATGGCTACACCTTC. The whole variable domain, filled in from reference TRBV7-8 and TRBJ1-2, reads GAGVSQSPRYKVAKRGQDVALRCDPISGHVSLFWYQQALGQGPEFLTYFQNEAQLDKSGLPSDRFFAERPEGSVSTLKIQRTQQEDSAVYLCASAQGQFVYGYTFGSGTRLTVV.

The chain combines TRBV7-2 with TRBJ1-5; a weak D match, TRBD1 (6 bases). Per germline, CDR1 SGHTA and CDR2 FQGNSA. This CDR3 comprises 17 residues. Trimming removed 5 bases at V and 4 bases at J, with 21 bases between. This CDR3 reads CASSPAEVGGRNQPQHF. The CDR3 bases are TGTGCCAGCAGCCCAGCGGAGGTGGGGGGGCGAAATCAGCCCCAGCATTTT.

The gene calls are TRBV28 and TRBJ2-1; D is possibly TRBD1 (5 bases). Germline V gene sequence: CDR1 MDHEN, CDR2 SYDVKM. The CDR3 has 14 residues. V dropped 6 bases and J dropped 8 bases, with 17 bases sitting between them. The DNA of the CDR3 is TGTGCCAGCAGAGGACACACCAATTATGATGAGCAGTTCTTC. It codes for CASRGHTNYDEQFF.

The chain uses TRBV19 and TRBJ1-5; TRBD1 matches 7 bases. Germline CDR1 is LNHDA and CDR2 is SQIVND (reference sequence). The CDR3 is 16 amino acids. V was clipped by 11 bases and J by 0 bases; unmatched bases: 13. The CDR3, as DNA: TGTGCCTCAAGGCCAGGGGGACCATATAGCAATCAGCCCCAGCATTTT. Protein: CASRPGGPYSNQPQHF.

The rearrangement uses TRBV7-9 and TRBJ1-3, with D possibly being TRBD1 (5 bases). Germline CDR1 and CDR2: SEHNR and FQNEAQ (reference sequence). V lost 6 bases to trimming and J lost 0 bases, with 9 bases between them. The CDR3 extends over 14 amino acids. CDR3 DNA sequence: TGTGCCAGCAGGTCGGGGGGCTCTGGAAACACCATATATTTT. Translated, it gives CASRSGGSGNTIYF.

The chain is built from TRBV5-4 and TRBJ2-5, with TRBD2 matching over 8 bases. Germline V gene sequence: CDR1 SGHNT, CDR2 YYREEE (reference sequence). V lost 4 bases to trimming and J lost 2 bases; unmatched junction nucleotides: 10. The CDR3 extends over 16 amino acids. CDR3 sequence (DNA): TGTGCCAGCAGCCTCGGACTAGCAGGGAGGCAAGAGACCCAGTACTTC. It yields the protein CASSLGLAGRQETQYF. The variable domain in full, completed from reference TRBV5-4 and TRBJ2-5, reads ETGVTQSPTHLIKTRGQQVTLRCSSQSGHNTVSWYQQALGQGPQFIFQYYREEENGRGNFPPRFSGLQFPNYSSELNVNALELDDSALYLCASSLGLAGRQETQYFGPGTRLLVL.

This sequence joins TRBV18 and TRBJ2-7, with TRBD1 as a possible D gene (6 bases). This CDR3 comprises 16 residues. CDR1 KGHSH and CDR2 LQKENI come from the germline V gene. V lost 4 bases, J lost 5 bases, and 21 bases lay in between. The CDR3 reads CASSRNLTGSGDEQYF. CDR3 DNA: TGTGCCAGCTCACGAAACCTAACAGGGAGCGGCGACGAGCAGTACTTC.

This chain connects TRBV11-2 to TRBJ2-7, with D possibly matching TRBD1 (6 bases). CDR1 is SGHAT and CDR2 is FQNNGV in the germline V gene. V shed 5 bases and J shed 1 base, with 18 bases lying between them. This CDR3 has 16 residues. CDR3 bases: TGTGCCAGCAGCCCGTGGGCAGGGGCGCCGTCCTACGAGCAGTACTTC. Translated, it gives CASSPWAGAPSYEQYF.

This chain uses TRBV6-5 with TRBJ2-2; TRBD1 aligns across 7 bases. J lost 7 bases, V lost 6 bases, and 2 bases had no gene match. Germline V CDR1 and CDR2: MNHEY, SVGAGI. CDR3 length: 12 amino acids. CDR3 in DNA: TGTGCCAGCAGACCAGGGGGCGGGGAGCTGTTTTTT. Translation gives CASRPGGGELFF.

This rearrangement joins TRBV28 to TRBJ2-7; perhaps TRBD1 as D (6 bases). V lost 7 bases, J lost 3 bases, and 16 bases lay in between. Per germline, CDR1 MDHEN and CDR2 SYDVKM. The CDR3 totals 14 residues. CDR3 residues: CASTPHIQGYEQYF. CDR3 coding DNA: TGTGCCAGCACTCCCCACATACAGGGCTACGAGCAGTACTTC.